Below, 2 T cell receptor beta chains from the same sample are listed, as sequenced in a study of CXCR3-negative and CXCR3-positive naive CD8 T cells. UMI-labeled 5' RACE TRB cDNA libraries were prepared from the cells. TCRdb reprocessed the 5' RACE reads and stores each CDR3 protein as one record, lacking DNA. The table for this sample gives 41,000 or so distinct CDR3 sequences. Sequenced material: naive CXCR3- CD8+ T cells from blood. Subset specified: CD45RO-CCR7+CD27+CD95- naive CD8+ T cells lacking CXCR3 (TNR3-). These receptor sequences come from a human donor in good health. Some clones in this sample may be carry-over from other donors' samples.

The chain's CDR3 is CASSITGLDEAQHF. The chain is built from TRBV12-3 or TRBV12-4 and TRBJ1-5; lacking DNA, the TRBD1 call made by TCRdb goes unchecked. This CDR3 spans 14 amino acids.

The CDR3 loop is CASSLYAAGEDNEQFF. J is TRBJ2-1 and V is TRBV5-1; the TCRdb D gene call, TRBD2, has no DNA to confirm it. The CDR3 is made up of 16 amino acids. CDR1 and CDR2 (germline): SGHRS, YFSETQ.